A selection of T cell receptor beta chains follows, all from one sample in a study of CD4+ T cells in melanoma. TCRdb's table, derived via immunoSEQ multiplex PCR, lists solely in-frame clones and lacks some. The repertoire holds approximately 47,000 clones, about 91% seen once, with 10% to 15% in the top ten. The specimen was peripheral blood. These receptors all stem from a human donor with melanoma. Each CDR3 is given without its conserved first and last residue.

13 | TRBJ1-2 | TRBV4-1 | ASSQDRTGLYGYT
11 | TRBJ1-2 | TRBV28 | ASSLEGRYGYT
13 | TRBJ1-3 | TRBV4-3 | ASSQDVQGGNTIY
12 | TRBJ2-5 | TRBV5-1 | ASSPGSQQETQY
12 | TRBJ1-6 | TRBV7-9 | ASSFMGANSPLH
16 | TRBJ2-6 | TRBV27 | ASSLSGAPRTGANVLT
14 | TRBJ2-1 | TRBV4-2 | ASSQVDSPKYNEQF
12 | TRBJ2-7 | TRBV25-1 | ASSEPGHIYEQY
9 | TRBJ1-1 | TRBV20-1 | SASQRLEAF
12 | TRBJ1-5 | TRBV2 | ASTWDRDNQPQH
8 | TRBJ1-5 | TRBV2 | ASKGDTQH
15 | TRBJ1-2 | TRBV5-4 | ASSMGQGPPFSRGYT
11 | TRBJ1-2 | TRBV7-2 | ASSMGTGDGYT
12 | TRBJ1-2 | TRBV6-5 | ASSRAGQGGGYT
13 | TRBJ1-1 | TRBV10-3 | AISNQGAGNTEAF
9 | TRBJ2-3 | TRBV5-1 | ASRAGDSQY
11 | TRBJ2-5 | TRBV6-6 | ASSPALQETQY
12 | TRBJ2-7 | TRBV7-2 | ASSLLAGSYEQY
12 | TRBJ1-2 | TRBV7-9 | ASSSWTGGDGYT
15 | TRBJ2-3 | TRBV9 | ASSVEARGVPTDTQY
10 | TRBJ1-1 | TRBV30 | AWSVPPYRAF
11 | TRBJ1-5 | TRBV29-1 | SVGAGLGQPQH
13 | TRBJ1-1 | TRBV13 | ASSLGGGANTEAF
10 | TRBJ2-7 | TRBV7-2 | ASSLGYYEQY
14 | TRBJ1-6 | TRBV11-2 | ASSLGGAAENSPLH
15 | TRBJ2-7 | TRBV28 | ASSPHLGRLYEYEQY
13 | TRBJ1-1 | TRBV11-2 | ASSSLPVRGTEAF
13 | TRBJ1-1 | TRBV7-9 | ASSLGQPKNTEAF
12 | TRBJ2-1 | TRBV19 | ASSYSGGAVEQF
12 | TRBJ1-2 | TRBV4-1 | ASSQITGLDGYT
11 | TRBJ2-2 | TRBV14 | ASSQQGTGELF
14 | TRBJ2-5 | TRBV19 | ASNFNPGSAQETQY
12 | TRBJ2-7 | TRBV6-6 | ASSRDRKTYEQY
12 | TRBJ1-5 | TRBV28 | ANSQGASNQPQH
12 | TRBJ1-1 | TRBV27 | ASSFDPLGTEAF
10 | TRBJ1-2 | TRBV30 | AWSGTGDGYT
12 | TRBJ1-4 | TRBV6-1 | ASSEVQGNEKLF
16 | TRBJ2-5 | TRBV4-2 | ASSQGLGGLKRQESQY
10 | TRBJ1-6 | TRBV28 | ASSFLGSPLH
10 | TRBJ1-2 | TRBV25-1 | ASRLDNYGYT